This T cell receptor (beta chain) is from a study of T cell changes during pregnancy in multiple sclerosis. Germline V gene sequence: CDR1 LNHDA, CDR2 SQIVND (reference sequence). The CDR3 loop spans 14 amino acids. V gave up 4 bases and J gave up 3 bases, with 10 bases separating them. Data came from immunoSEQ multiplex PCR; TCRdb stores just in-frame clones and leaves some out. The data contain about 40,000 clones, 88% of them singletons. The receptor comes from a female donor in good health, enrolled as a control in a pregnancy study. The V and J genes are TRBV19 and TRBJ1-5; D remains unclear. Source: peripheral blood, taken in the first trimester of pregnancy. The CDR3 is CASSTTITNQPQHF. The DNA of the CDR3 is TGTGCCAGTAGTACCACTATAACCAATCAGCCCCAGCATTTT. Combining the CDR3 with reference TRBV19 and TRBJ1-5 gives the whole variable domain DGGITQSPKYLFRKEGQNVTLSCEQNLNHDAMYWYRQDPGQGLRLIYYSQIVNDFQKGDIAEGYSVSREKKESFPLTVTSAQKNPTAFYLCASSTTITNQPQHFGDGTRLSIL.